The present TCR beta chain was sequenced within a study of CXCR3-negative and CXCR3-positive naive CD8 T cells. Whole-study results and caveats: CXCR3-positive naive cells had TRB CDR3s that were more hydrophobic than CXCR3-negative naive cells had.

Per the germline V gene, CDR1 is SGHTA and CDR2 is FQGTGA. The CDR3 sequence is 13 residues long. The libraries of TRB cDNA were prepared using 5' RACE with UMI labels. Each CDR3 protein gets one entry in TCRdb, which reprocessed the 5' RACE reads and gives no DNA. The repertoire table contains around 150,000 distinct CDR3 sequences. The sorting of each CD8+ T cell subset was done in triplicate, at over 250,000 cells each. As concerns this clonotype: The antigen is not known.

The chain employs TRBV7-3 and TRBJ2-7. Sequenced: naive CXCR3+ CD8+ T cells from blood. Subset meaning: CD45RO-CCR7+CD27+CD95- naive CD8+ T cells expressing CXCR3 (TNR3+). The receptor was derived from a human donor in good health. Some clones in this sample may be carry-over from other donors' samples. CDR3 protein: CASSPDGYYEQYF.